This T cell receptor beta chain was sequenced in a study of CD8+ T cells in alopecia areata. Looking at the study overall: Each day, treated patients took oral tofacitinib twice, at 5 to 10 mg per dose. Overall study results and limits: Tofacitinib significantly lowered scalp clonality and expanded CD8+ clones among the top 100. Patients shared TCRs less clearly than mice did, possibly owing to HLA.

The CDR3 is 17 residues long. CDR1 LNHDA and CDR2 SQIVND come from the germline V gene (reference sequence). The trim removed 7 bases at V and 6 bases at J, leaving 15 bases unmatched. The authors extracted RNA and reverse transcribed it into cDNA as the sequencing template. The protocol was immunoSEQ multiplex PCR, while the TCRdb copy is restricted to in-frame clones and leaves out a portion. The sample includes roughly 220,000 clones, over 60% seen only once; the top ten take approximately 1.2%. Treatment described: oral pan-JAK inhibitor, 5-10 mg twice daily. The sorting of PBMCs gave CD4+ and CD8+ T cells. Comment on this clone: Antigen unknown.

This TCR was sampled from a human donor with alopecia areata. The sequenced sample was CD4+ T cells sorted from blood, obtained around week 44, from a patient treated with tofacitinib. This rearrangement joins TRBV19 to TRBJ2-2; 9 nucleotides align to TRBD1. CDR3 region: CASTTLGGQGSSGELFF. The CDR3 bases are TGTGCCAGTACCACCCTCGGGGGACAGGGAAGTTCCGGGGAGCTGTTTTTT.